This T cell receptor (beta chain) was sequenced in a study of blood T cell repertoires in COVID-19. Study summary: The origin of the acute and convalescent COVID-19 samples was the United States, Italy and Spain.

V lost 6 bases, J lost 0 bases, and 9 bases lay in between. Germline V gene data show CDR1 as MNHEY and CDR2 as SVGAGI. This CDR3 region has 14 residues. The method was immunoSEQ multiplex PCR; TCRdb's version includes in-frame clones alone and lacks a portion of them. The data contain hundreds of thousands of clones, around nine tenths of them singletons. The J gene is TRBJ2-1, the V gene TRBV6-5, with D perhaps matching TRBD1 (6 bases). Sequences were obtained from PBMCs or T cells enriched from blood (not recorded which). The TCR comes from a woman aged 40 to 55 who had recovered from COVID-19. The chain's CDR3 is CASSPRGSYNEQFF. In DNA form, the CDR3 reads TGTGCCAGCAGCCCCAGGGGCTCCTACAATGAGCAGTTCTTC.